The 27 T cell receptor beta chains below were found in one sample sequenced in a study of T cells in Graves' hyperthyroidism and ophthalmopathy. TCR beta CDR3 regions were amplified from RNA. RT-PCR in the first round (using the HTBI primer set) targeted the TCR CDR3. One entry per CDR3 protein results from TCRdb running MiXCR on the multiplex PCR reads. The sample has more than 450,000 distinct CDR3 sequences; 12% to 15% are singletons. Sequencing was done on a sample of blood. The receptors shown here come from a middle-aged woman with Graves' hyperthyroidism.

This clonotype was counted a few times. The conserved final phenylalanine or tryptophan is absent from the CDR3, which likely points to a read error. The rearrangement uses TRBV24-1 and TRBJ1-5, with 8 bases aligning to TRBD1. The length of the CDR3 is 14 residues. Germline CDR1 KGHDR, CDR2 SFDVKD. Unmatched junction bases numbered 3, after V lost 3 bases and J lost 6 bases. CDR3: CATSDAGGGQPQHL. The CDR3 bases are TGTGCCACCAGTGATGCAGGGGGCGGTCAGCCCCAGCATCTT.

Concerning this clonotype: This sequence may be a read error, since a much larger clone differs from it by one base. The chain is built from TRBV11-3 and TRBJ2-6; 7 nucleotides agree with TRBD1. In germline, CDR1 is SGHNT, CDR2 YENEEA. The CDR3 is made up of 15 amino acids. The CDR3 DNA reads as TGTGCCAGCAGCCCAGGGGGAACTGGGGCCAACGTCCCGACTTTC. Its protein is CASSPGGTGANVPTF.

This clonotype was counted only a few times. The J gene is TRBJ2-1, the V gene TRBV20-1; 12 bases are shared with TRBD2. From germline, CDR1 is DFQATT and CDR2 SNEGSKA (reference sequence). The CDR3 runs to 15 residues. With V trimmed by 6 bases and J by 8 bases, 11 bases remained unmatched. The CDR3 loop is CSAISTSGSFDEQFF. CDR3 DNA sequence: TGCAGTGCCATCTCGACTAGCGGGAGTTTCGATGAGCAGTTCTTC.

At least ten counts were recorded for this clonotype. This chain joins TRBV3-1 and TRBJ2-5; 11 bases agree with TRBD2. V lost 7 bases and J lost 5; bases outside the gene matches: 9. Germline loops: CDR1 LGHDT, CDR2 YNNKEL (reference sequence). The CDR3 runs 15 residues. In nucleotides, the CDR3 is TGTGCCAGCACCCGGACTAGCGGGTCCTTTGAGACCCAGTACTTC. Its protein is CASTRTSGSFETQYF.

The V gene is TRBV18, the J gene TRBJ1-2; no clear D. This CDR3 spans 15 amino acids. Trimming pared 0 bases from V and 8 bases from J, leaving 16 bases between. Germline V gene lookup returns CDR1 KGHSH and CDR2 LQKENI. The CDR3 is CASSPPGRTPGGYTF. For the CDR3, the DNA is TGTGCCAGCTCACCACCGGGCAGGACCCCGGGAGGCTACACCTTC.

This clonotype was recorded a few times. The chain has TRBV28 and TRBJ2-5; the match to TRBD2 covers 8 bases. The CDR3 is made up of 15 amino acids. V shed 5 bases, J shed 2 bases, and the junction held 7 bases outside the gene matches. Germline CDR1 and CDR2: MDHEN and SYDVKM. Written as DNA, the CDR3 is TGTGCCAGCAGTGGGGAGTCGGGAGGGCAAGAGACCCAGTACTTC. Its protein product is CASSGESGGQETQYF.

This clonotype was observed at least ten times. The rearrangement uses TRBV11-2 and TRBJ1-1; D is uncertain. CDR3 length equals 13 residues. V dropped 5 bases and J dropped 0 bases, with 7 bases sitting between them. CDR1 is SGHAT, CDR2 FQNNGV, per germline. The CDR3 nucleotides are TGTGCCAGCAGCCCGTCCCTGAACACTGAAGCTTTCTTT. The encoded protein is CASSPSLNTEAFF.

This clonotype was observed many times. The chain is built from TRBV5-1 and TRBJ2-7, with 13 positions matching TRBD2. Per germline, CDR1 SGHRS and CDR2 YFSETQ. The ends lost 4 bases at V and 4 bases at J; junction bases unmatched: 5. The CDR3 is 15 residues long. This chain's CDR3 is CASSQLAGGRYEQYF. CDR3 nucleotide sequence: TGCGCCAGCAGCCAACTAGCGGGAGGGAGGTACGAGCAGTACTTC. The full variable domain, its missing parts supplied by reference TRBV5-1 and TRBJ2-7, is KAGVTQTPRYLIKTRGQQVTLSCSPISGHRSVSWYQQTPGQGLQFLFEYFSETQRNKGNFPGRFSGRQFSNSRSEMNVSTLELGDSALYLCASSQLAGGRYEQYFGPGTRLTVT.

This clonotype was detected ten times or more. The chain uses TRBV28 and TRBJ2-1, with D hard to call. The germline V gene encodes CDR1 MDHEN and CDR2 SYDVKM. Between the trimmed V and J ends, which lost 2 bases and 5 bases, there was a span of 4 bases. The CDR3 is made up of 12 amino acids. This CDR3 is CASSLPHNEQFF. The CDR3 DNA reads as TGTGCCAGCAGTTTACCCCACAATGAGCAGTTCTTC.

CDR3 coding DNA: TGTGCCAGCAGCATCCCCGAGGGGGGAGGGACCCAGTACTTC. Translating it yields CASSIPEGGGTQYF. J is TRBJ2-5 and V is TRBV7-2; D possibly uses TRBD1 or TRBD2 (6 bases each). Germline CDR1 reads SGHTA; CDR2 reads FQGNSA. This CDR3 contains 14 residues. Trimming removed 5 bases at V and 7 bases at J, with 17 bases between.

This clonotype showed up just a few times. The CDR3 spells CASSPVTTGSTKTQYF. The CDR3 region has the DNA TGCGCCAGCAGCCCCGTTACGACAGGGAGCACTAAGACCCAGTACTTC. The chain uses TRBV4-1 and TRBJ2-5; the match to TRBD1 covers 7 bases. This CDR3 is built from 16 residues. The V and J ends lost 4 bases and 6 bases, in that order; junction bases with no gene match: 14. Per the germline V gene, CDR1 is MGHRA and CDR2 is YSYEKL.

At least ten counts were recorded for this clonotype. V gene TRBV11-2 combines with J gene TRBJ2-7; D is undetermined. Germline-derived CDR1 and CDR2 are SGHAT and FQNNGV. Between the trimmed V and J ends, which lost 5 bases and 4 bases, there was a span of 12 bases. This CDR3 region has 13 residues. The CDR3 region has the DNA TGTGCCAGCAGCCCCCTGGTTCCTTACGAGCAGTACTTC. As protein: CASSPLVPYEQYF.

With respect to this clonotype: A junction boundary mismatches the germline segment, possibly from a read error. V usage is TRBV12-3 or TRBV12-4 and J usage is TRBJ2-1; a possible D gene is TRBD2 (6 bases). CDR3 length: 12 residues. CDR3 region: CASSPTVVAGLF. CDR3 bases: TGTGCCAGCAGTCCTACAGTCGTGGCGGGACTCTTC.

This clonotype was seen repeatedly, ten times or more. The chain is built from TRBV30 and TRBJ1-6; D is unclear. From germline, CDR1 is GTSNPN and CDR2 SVGIG (reference sequence). CDR3 length: 15 residues. The ends were cut back, 1 base at V and 9 bases at J, with 16 bases in the middle. CDR3 nucleotides: TGTGCCTGGAGTGCTCCCGGACCCACCCCTTCACCCCTCCACTTT. This gives the protein CAWSAPGPTPSPLHF.

This clonotype was seen a few times. This chain joins TRBV5-8 and TRBJ1-2, with D hard to call. The length of the CDR3 is 13 residues. Germline values: CDR1 SGHTS, CDR2 YDEGEE. Trimming shortened V by 0 bases and J by 7 bases, and 10 bases separated the two germline ends. The CDR3 here is CASSLELAGGYTF. DNA of the CDR3: TGTGCCAGCAGCTTGGAATTAGCAGGTGGCTACACCTTC.

This clonotype was seen at least ten times. V usage is TRBV11-2 and J usage is TRBJ2-7; D gene unclear. CDR1 is SGHAT and CDR2 is FQNNGV in the germline V gene. Trimming shortened V by 4 bases and J by 3 bases, and 10 bases separated the two germline ends. This CDR3 has 13 amino acids. CDR3 residues: CASSYKSRYEQYF. CDR3 DNA: TGTGCCAGCAGCTACAAGAGCCGCTACGAGCAGTACTTC. Based on the CDR3 plus reference TRBV11-2 and TRBJ2-7, the full variable domain is EAGVAQSPRYKIIEKRQSVAFWCNPISGHATLYWYQQILGQGPKLLIQFQNNGVVDDSQLPKDRFSAERLKGVDSTLKIQPAKLEDSAVYLCASSYKSRYEQYFGPGTRLTVT.

The rearrangement joins TRBV11-2 to TRBJ2-7; 8 positions match TRBD2. The CDR3 has 17 residues. After removal of 3 bases from V and 5 bases from J, the junction contained 15 bases not matched to a gene. Per germline, CDR1 SGHAT and CDR2 FQNNGV. Here the CDR3 DNA reads TGTGCCAGCAGCTTGGACGAACCCGGGACTAGACATCACGAGCAGTACTTC. Translation: CASSLDEPGTRHHEQYF.

Comments on this clonotype: A single base is all that separates this from a far larger clone, so a read error is likely. This chain uses TRBV18 with TRBJ1-6, with TRBD1 matching 7 bases. CDR3 length: 13 residues. In germline, CDR1 is KGHSH, CDR2 LQKENI. The CDR3 loop is CASSPGGDSPPHF. CDR3 sequence (DNA): TGTGCCAGCTCCCCAGGGGGGGATTCACCCCCCCACTTT.

Worth noting for this clonotype: A much larger clone lies one base from this, so it may be a read error. The chain joins TRBV28 to TRBJ2-6; D is uncertain. Trimming stripped 3 bases from V and 0 bases from J, with 9 bases between. The CDR3 consists of 16 residues. CDR1 MDHEN and CDR2 SYDVKM come from the germline V gene. The CDR3 sequence: CASSFSSYSGANVLTF. The CDR3 nucleotides read TGTGCCAGCAGTTTTTCTTCCTACTCTGGGGCCAACGTCCTGACTTTC.

The chain is built from TRBV19 and TRBJ2-2; a possible D gene is TRBD2 (6 bases). Trimming stripped 4 bases from V and 5 bases from J, with 11 bases between. The CDR3 has 14 residues. CDR1 and CDR2 from the germline V gene are LNHDA and SQIVND (reference sequence). The DNA for the CDR3 is TGTGCCAGTAGTACGGGGGACCGGACCGGGGAGCTGTTTTTT. It encodes CASSTGDRTGELFF.

The chain has TRBV7-6 and TRBJ2-7, with D maybe TRBD1 (6 bases). CDR1 SGHVS and CDR2 FNYEAQ come from the germline V gene. The CDR3 runs to 15 residues. The V end was cut by 3 bases, the J end by 2 bases, with 14 bases between. In DNA, the CDR3 is TGTGCCAGCAGCTTGGGGGCTAGCTTAACCTACGAGCAGTACTTC. As protein: CASSLGASLTYEQYF. Full variable domain (missing parts from reference TRBV7-6 and TRBJ2-7): GAGVSQSPRYKVTKRGQDVALRCDPISGHVSLYWYRQALGQGPEFLTYFNYEAQQDKSGLPNDRFSAERPEGSISTLTIQRTEQRDSAMYRCASSLGASLTYEQYFGPGTRLTVT.

This clonotype has at least ten counts. This chain links TRBV13 with TRBJ2-5; the D call may be TRBD1 or TRBD2 (5 bases each). CDR1 and CDR2 from the germline V gene are PRHDT and FYEKMQ (reference sequence). The CDR3 is 16 residues long. The V and J ends lost 1 base and 0 bases respectively, with 12 bases between them. CDR3 nucleotide sequence: TGTGCCAGCAGCTTAGCGGGACCGGCAGACCAAGAGACCCAGTACTTC. The encoded protein is CASSLAGPADQETQYF.

In this sample, this clonotype turned up a few times. The chain joins TRBV18 to TRBJ2-7; D may be TRBD2 (5 bases). Germline loops: CDR1 KGHSH, CDR2 LQKENI. The ends were cut back, 2 bases at V and 3 bases at J, with 8 bases in the middle. The CDR3 contains 13 residues. For the CDR3, the DNA is TGTGCCAGCTCACCAGCGGGTTACTACGAGCAGTACTTC. Translating it yields CASSPAGYYEQYF.

The rearrangement links TRBV5-1 to TRBJ2-5; 15 nucleotides agree with TRBD2. In germline, CDR1 is SGHRS, CDR2 YFSETQ. The CDR3 runs to 18 residues. V shed 5 bases and J 1 base; nucleotides not matched to a gene: 9. Written as DNA, the CDR3 is TGCGCCAGCAGATATGGACTAGCGGGAGGGCCCATCCAAGAGACCCAGTACTTC. The encoded protein is CASRYGLAGGPIQETQYF. The variable domain in full, completed from reference TRBV5-1 and TRBJ2-5, reads KAGVTQTPRYLIKTRGQQVTLSCSPISGHRSVSWYQQTPGQGLQFLFEYFSETQRNKGNFPGRFSGRQFSNSRSEMNVSTLELGDSALYLCASRYGLAGGPIQETQYFGPGTRLLVL.

This clonotype was recorded at least ten times. The rearrangement joins TRBV12-3 or TRBV12-4 to TRBJ2-7; 8 positions match TRBD1. The CDR3 loop spans 15 amino acids. Trimming cost V 5 bases and J 0 bases; bases outside gene matches: 6. In DNA form, the CDR3 reads TGTGCCAGCAGTCTTAGGGGGACAGGCTCCTACGAGCAGTACTTC. Protein sequence: CASSLRGTGSYEQYF.

The sample holds many counts of this clonotype. J is TRBJ2-1 and V is TRBV7-8; the D is unclear. In germline, CDR1 is SGHVS, CDR2 FQNEAQ. This CDR3 spans 14 amino acids. Trimming removed 5 bases at V and 9 bases at J, with 17 bases between. The CDR3 sequence is CASSIRATGGEQFF. The DNA for the CDR3 is TGTGCCAGCAGCATCCGGGCCACGGGCGGTGAGCAGTTCTTC.

This clonotype showed up many times. This sequence joins TRBV28 and TRBJ2-1; perhaps D is TRBD1 or TRBD2 (5 bases each). V shed 4 bases and J shed 6 bases, with 13 bases lying between them. This CDR3 contains 14 residues. CDR1 MDHEN and CDR2 SYDVKM come from the germline V gene. The CDR3 DNA reads as TGTGCCAGCAGTTCCGGGACGCGGATCAATGAGCAGTTCTTC. Translating gives CASSSGTRINEQFF. Variable domain in full (rest from reference TRBV28 and TRBJ2-1): DVKVTQSSRYLVKRTGEKVFLECVQDMDHENMFWYRQDPGLGLRLIYFSYDVKMKEKGDIPEGYSVSREKKERFSLILESASTNQTSMYLCASSSGTRINEQFFGPGTRLTVL.